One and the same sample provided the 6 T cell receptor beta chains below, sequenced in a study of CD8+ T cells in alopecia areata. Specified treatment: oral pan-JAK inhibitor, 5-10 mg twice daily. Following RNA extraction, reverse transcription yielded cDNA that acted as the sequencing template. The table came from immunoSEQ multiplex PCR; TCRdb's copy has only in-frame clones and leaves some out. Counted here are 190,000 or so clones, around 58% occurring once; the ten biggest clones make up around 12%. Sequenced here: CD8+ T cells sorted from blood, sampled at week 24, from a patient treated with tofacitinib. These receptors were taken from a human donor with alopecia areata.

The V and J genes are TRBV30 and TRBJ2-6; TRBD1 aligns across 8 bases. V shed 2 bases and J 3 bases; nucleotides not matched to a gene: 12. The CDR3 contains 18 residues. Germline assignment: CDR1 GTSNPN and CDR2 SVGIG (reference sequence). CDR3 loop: CAWSWGQALLSGANVLTF. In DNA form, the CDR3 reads TGTGCCTGGAGTTGGGGACAGGCCCTTTTGAGTGGGGCCAACGTCCTGACTTTC.

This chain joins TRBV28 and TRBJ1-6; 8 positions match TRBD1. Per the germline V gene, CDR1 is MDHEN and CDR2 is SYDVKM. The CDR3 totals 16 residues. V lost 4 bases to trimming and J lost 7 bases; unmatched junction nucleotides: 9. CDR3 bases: TGTGCCAGCAGTTCCGTTTCAGGGGGCATGAATTCACCCCTCCACTTT. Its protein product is CASSSVSGGMNSPLHF.

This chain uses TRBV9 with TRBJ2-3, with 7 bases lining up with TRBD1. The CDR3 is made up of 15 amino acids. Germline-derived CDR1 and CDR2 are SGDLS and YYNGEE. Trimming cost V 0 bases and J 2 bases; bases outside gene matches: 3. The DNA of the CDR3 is TGTGCCAGCAGCGTAGCGGGACAGACCACAGATACGCAGTATTTT. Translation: CASSVAGQTTDTQYF.

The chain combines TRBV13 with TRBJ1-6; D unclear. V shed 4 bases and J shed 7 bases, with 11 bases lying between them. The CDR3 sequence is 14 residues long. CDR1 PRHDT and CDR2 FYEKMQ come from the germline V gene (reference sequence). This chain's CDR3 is CASSSSISNSPLHF. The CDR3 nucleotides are TGTGCCAGCAGCTCTAGTATTTCCAATTCACCCCTCCACTTT.

CDR3: CASTSGNEQFF. The CDR3 DNA is TGTGCCAGCACCTCAGGCAATGAGCAGTTCTTC. The rearrangement joins TRBV5-6 to TRBJ2-1, with D uncertain. Germline V gene data show CDR1 as SGHDT and CDR2 as YYEEEE. The length of the CDR3 is 11 residues. V was clipped by 6 bases and J by 6 bases, with 7 bases between them.

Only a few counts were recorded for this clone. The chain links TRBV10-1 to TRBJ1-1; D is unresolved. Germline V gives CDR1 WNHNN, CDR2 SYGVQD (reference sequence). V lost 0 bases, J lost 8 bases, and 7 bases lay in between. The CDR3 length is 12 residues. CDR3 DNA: TGCGCCAGCAGTGAGTCCCGGTACGAAGCTTTCTTT. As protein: CASSESRYEAFF.